These T cell receptor beta chains were read from a single sample in a study of T-cell reconstitution after alpha-beta-depleted transplantation in children. TCRdb called the PCR reads again in MiXCR, with one record for every CDR3 protein. The data contain approximately 1,000,000 distinct CDR3 sequences, about 29% of them singletons. The sample here was PBMCs, mostly from graft donor cells, taken 360 days after TCRalphabeta/CD19-depleted stem cell transplant. The receptors derive from a boy younger than two who had a stem cell transplant for SCID, so the T cells may come from the graft donor. Each CDR3 is given with its conserved first and last residue. The D gene is left open where the match is weak. Only some rows state a clone size, as once, few, many or a class for expanded clones.

j_gene	d_gene	v_gene	abundance	CDR3nt	CDR3aa
TRBJ1-1	TRBD1	TRBV20-1	.	TGCAGTGCTAGAGATTCCACAGGGGAAACGAACACTGAAGCTTTCTTT	CSARDSTGETNTEAFF
TRBJ2-1	TRBD2	TRBV6-2/TRBV6-3	few	TGTGCCTCCACGTCCCCGACAGCGGGGGTTTACAATGAGCAGTTCTTC	CASTSPTAGVYNEQFF
TRBJ2-3	.	TRBV12-3/TRBV12-4	.	TGTGCCAGCAGTCCCGCCGGGTGGCCTAACACAGATACGCAGTATTTT	CASSPAGWPNTDTQYF
TRBJ1-2	.	TRBV4-2	.	TGTGCCAGCAGCCAAGAGGCGGGACAACCCTATGGCTACACCTTC	CASSQEAGQPYGYTF
TRBJ2-1	TRBD2	TRBV4-1	few	TGCGCCAGCAGCCAAGATAGTAGCGGGCGGTACAATGAGCAGTTCTTC	CASSQDSSGRYNEQFF
TRBJ2-5	.	TRBV12-3/TRBV12-4	.	TGTGCCAGCGTCCAGGGGAACCAAGAGACCCAGTACTTC	CASVQGNQETQYF
TRBJ2-3	.	TRBV12-3/TRBV12-4	.	TGTGCCAGCAGTTTAGCTGTCGCGCGCGATACGCAGTATTTT	CASSLAVARDTQYF
TRBJ2-7	.	TRBV5-1	.	TGCGCCAGCAGCTTGGGGACGACGGGCCCCTACGAGCAGTACTTC	CASSLGTTGPYEQYF
TRBJ2-5	.	TRBV2	.	TGTGCCAGCACCTCGAGGGGGGCCCAGTACTTC	CASTSRGAQYF
TRBJ2-3	.	TRBV24-1	.	TGTGCCACCAGTGATTTACCCGGACAGCTATCCACAGATACGCAGTATTTT	CATSDLPGQLSTDTQYF
TRBJ1-5	.	TRBV7-9	.	TGTGCCAGCAGCGCCCAAAATCAGCCCCAGCATTTT	CASSAQNQPQHF
TRBJ2-2	TRBD1	TRBV4-2	.	TGTGCCAGCAGCCAAGAGACAGGGGGCCTGATCGGCCCCGGGGAGCTGTTTTTT	CASSQETGGLIGPGELFF
TRBJ2-3	.	TRBV27	few	TGTGCCAGCAGTGCCCGTAGGGGGGGCACAGATACGCAGTATTTT	CASSARRGGTDTQYF
TRBJ2-5	.	TRBV20-1	many	TGCAGTGCTAGTCGGGTAACACCTGGGGGGACCCAGTACTTC	CSASRVTPGGTQYF
TRBJ2-3	.	TRBV12-3/TRBV12-4	.	TGTGCCAGCAGTTCACCCCAGAGTTCTAGCACAGATACGCAGTATTTT	CASSSPQSSSTDTQYF
TRBJ1-5	.	TRBV6-1	.	TGTGCCAGCAGGTCGAGGACAGCTAGCAATCAGCCCCAGCATTTT	CASRSRTASNQPQHF
TRBJ1-2	.	TRBV25-1	.	TGTGCCAGCAGTCTCTCTCTATCGTATGGCTACACCTTC	CASSLSLSYGYTF
TRBJ1-1	TRBD1	TRBV7-3	.	TGTGCCAGCAGCCCGTTGTACAGGGGAGACACTGAAGCTTTCTTT	CASSPLYRGDTEAFF
TRBJ2-2	.	TRBV25-1	few	TGTGCCAGCGGCCTCGTTGGCCGGAACACCGGGGAGCTGTTTTTT	CASGLVGRNTGELFF
TRBJ2-1	.	TRBV27	.	TGTGCCAGCGGATGGACTGCGAATGAGCAGTTCTTC	CASGWTANEQFF
TRBJ2-5	.	TRBV6-1	.	TGTGCCAGCAGACAAGAAGGCCCTCGGGAGACCCAGTACTTC	CASRQEGPRETQYF
TRBJ2-1	TRBD2	TRBV5-5	.	TGTGCCAGCACTTTAGCGGGGGCGATTTACAATGAGCAGTTCTTC	CASTLAGAIYNEQFF
TRBJ1-1	TRBD1	TRBV18	few	TGTGCCAGCTCACTCTTGCTTCGGGACAGGGAGAGGGGTGACACTGAAGCTTTCTTT	CASSLLLRDRERGDTEAFF
TRBJ2-1	TRBD2	TRBV4-3	.	TGCGCCAGCAGCCAATGGGGGGGACCATACAATGAGCAGTTCTTC	CASSQWGGPYNEQFF
TRBJ1-5	.	TRBV6-1	.	TGTGCCAGCAGTGAAGGTAGGGGTTTGGGGAGCAATCAGCCCCAGCATTTT	CASSEGRGLGSNQPQHF
TRBJ2-1	.	TRBV29-1	many	TGCAGCGGAGGAGGCACGGAGCAGTTCTTC	CSGGGTEQFF
TRBJ2-2	.	TRBV12-3/TRBV12-4	.	TGTGCCAGCAGTTTCAGGGGAAATGGGGAGCTGTTTTTT	CASSFRGNGELFF
TRBJ2-5	TRBD2	TRBV5-1	.	TGCGCCAGCAGCTTGGTGTCTAGCGGGGTACTACAAGAGACCCAGTACTTC	CASSLVSSGVLQETQYF
TRBJ1-4	.	TRBV5-6	few	TGTGCCAGCAGCTCTCACTCCGGACTTTTCCCAACTAATGAAAAACTGTTTTTT	CASSSHSGLFPTNEKLFF
TRBJ2-5	.	TRBV5-1	.	TGCGCCAGCAGCTTGGTGTCTAGCAGAGAGACCCAGTACTTC	CASSLVSSRETQYF
TRBJ2-6	.	TRBV29-1	few	TGCAGCGTTGGGCGGATTATCTCTGGGGCCAACGTCCTGACTTTC	CSVGRIISGANVLTF
TRBJ2-2	TRBD1	TRBV4-2	.	TGTGCCAGCAGGAAAACAGGGGGACGACGGCAGCTGTTTTTT	CASRKTGGRRQLFF
TRBJ1-1	.	TRBV6-5	.	TGTGCCAGCAGTTTGGGTAGGAAGGAGAACACTGAAGCTTTCTTT	CASSLGRKENTEAFF
TRBJ2-7	.	TRBV28	once	TGTGCCAGCAGTTTAGGCTCGGGGGATTCCTACGAGCAGTACTTC	CASSLGSGDSYEQYF
TRBJ2-2	TRBD2	TRBV4-1	.	TGCGCCAGCAGCCCTTTATGGGGGGGTGGGCTGTTTTTT	CASSPLWGGGLFF
TRBJ1-2	TRBD1	TRBV20-1	.	TGCAGTGCTGATGGGACAGGGAAGAGGGGCTACACCTTC	CSADGTGKRGYTF
TRBJ2-5	TRBD1	TRBV12-3/TRBV12-4	.	TGTGCCAGCAGTTTGTCCGGGACAGGGGGCGAAGAGACCCAGTACTTC	CASSLSGTGGEETQYF
TRBJ2-1	.	TRBV7-6	.	TGTGCCAGCAGCCCCGGGGTGGATCTGGGCAATGAGCAGTTCTTC	CASSPGVDLGNEQFF
TRBJ2-1	TRBD2	TRBV12-3/TRBV12-4	.	TGTGCCAGCAGTTCCCCAGCGGGGGTCCTTTACAATGAGCAGTTCTTC	CASSSPAGVLYNEQFF
TRBJ2-1	.	TRBV5-1	.	TGCGCCAGCAGCTCGCGGAGGGTAAGCGATGAGCAGTTCTTC	CASSSRRVSDEQFF
TRBJ2-5	.	TRBV9	few	TGTGCCAGCAGCGTAATCGGGGATAGCCTGGAGACCCAGTACTTC	CASSVIGDSLETQYF
TRBJ1-4	TRBD1	TRBV2	many	TGTGCCAGCGGGGGACAGCTGAATGAAAAACTGTTTTTT	CASGGQLNEKLFF
TRBJ2-2	TRBD1	TRBV12-3/TRBV12-4	.	TGTGCCAGCACCTCGGACAGGGACCACACCGGGGAGCTGTTTTTT	CASTSDRDHTGELFF